The TCR beta chain described here comes from a study of cytomegalovirus exposure and HLA in healthy donors. Study at large: Earlier results showed roughly 120 million unique TCR beta sequences derived from approximately 170 million T cells. Around 78 million unique TCRs, all from HLA-typed donors, were included in an early release of the data. General observations from the study: A link between a missense DCLRE1C variant and TCR beta V- and J-gene trimming emerged from a later analysis.

With regard to this clone: Its antigen is not identified.

Germline loops: CDR1 LGHNA, CDR2 YSLEER. With 2 bases clipped from V and 4 bases from J, the junction kept 5 bases outside the gene matches. This CDR3 has 15 residues. Use of 60 Vbeta and 13 Jbeta primers characterized the PCR. Produced via immunoSEQ multiplex PCR; TCRdb's table is partial and in-frame only. The sample lists about 140,000 clones, about 80% occurring once. Sequences were obtained from PBMCs. The chain has TRBV4-3 and TRBJ2-7; TRBD2 matches at 10 bases. The clonotype originates from a woman aged 35 to 49 in good health and CMV-seronegative. CDR3 in DNA: TGCGCCAGCAGCCAAAGAGCGGGAGGGATGTACGAGCAGTACTTC. It yields the protein CASSQRAGGMYEQYF.